This T cell receptor (beta chain) was documented in a study of beta chain features in type 1 diabetes. Study-level background: Regarding age, gender and cell yields, patients proved similar to healthy donors. Sorted cells from all samples, numbering fewer than 120,000,000, were examined.

The isolated RNA, all of it, was reverse transcribed, so expressed TCRB transcripts were what got sequenced. Naive, central memory and regulatory T cell samples produced a mean of around 4 million reads. Sequenced by immunoSEQ multiplex PCR; TCRdb stores in-frame clones only, minus some. The sample has about 160,000 clones; about 7.8% are singletons. The germline V gene has CDR1 SEHNR and CDR2 FQNEAQ (reference sequence). This CDR3 region has 16 residues. The ends lost 5 bases at V and 6 bases at J; junction bases unmatched: 13. Study-level findings and limits: For type 1 diabetes patients, VDJ junctions showed fewer insertions and more deletions. Researchers report that Type 1 diabetes patients had moderately but significantly shorter TCRB CDR3s across all four CD4+ subsets.

A remark on this clone: Its cognate antigen is unknown.

The chain couples TRBV7-9 to TRBJ2-7, with TRBD1 matching over 10 bases. This sequence was found in a woman between 40 and 55 years old with type 1 diabetes. The sample taken for sequencing was central memory CD4+ T cells from blood. Written as DNA, the CDR3 is TGTGCCAGCAGCCCCTTACCGGGACAGGGGTCCCCCGAGCAGTACTTC. Translating it yields CASSPLPGQGSPEQYF.